This TCR beta chain was found in a study of cytomegalovirus exposure and HLA in healthy donors. About the research overall: The same platform was used for the 120 or so validation repertoires as for the roughly 700 first-cohort repertoires, as reported in a later analysis.

Study-wide findings and caveats: Investigators reported 150 to 200 TCR beta chains as tied to cytomegalovirus. Many donors shared some public TCRs, even though most TCR sequences were rare.

Separation from the roughly 600-subject first cohort characterized the roughly 120-subject validation cohort, to which the donors belonged. Profiling relied on immunoSEQ multiplex PCR, and the TCRdb table lists in-frame clones only, not all of them. The sample holds 100,000 to 120,000 clones, approximately 85% seen once. This clone was detected only once. What it recognizes is unknown. Germline-derived CDR1 and CDR2 are MNHEY and SVGAGI. V gave up 6 bases and J gave up 2 bases, with 17 bases separating them. The CDR3 has 15 amino acids. This clonotype was sampled from a woman aged 18-29 years in good health and CMV-seronegative. The V gene is TRBV6-5, the J gene TRBJ2-7; a possible D gene is TRBD2 (6 bases). The material sequenced was PBMCs. CDR3: CASRAEQGRTYEQYF. The CDR3 DNA follows: TGTGCCAGCAGGGCCGAGCAAGGGAGGACCTACGAGCAGTACTTC.